These 30 T cell receptor beta chains were all obtained from the same sample, sequenced in a study of neurological immune-mediated disorders. TCRdb passed the 5' RACE reads through MiXCR, listing each CDR3 protein once. This sample has about 39,000 distinct CDR3 sequences, with approximately 7.2% found just once. Sequencing input: CD4+ T cells from blood. The receptors were sampled from a man in his fifties in good health.

This clonotype was recorded many times. V usage is TRBV2 and J usage is TRBJ2-1; 10 nucleotides line up with TRBD2. This CDR3 region has 18 residues. Germline loops: CDR1 SNHLY, CDR2 FYNNEI. The junction had 15 bases not matched to a gene; V was cut back by 3 bases and J by 7 bases. The CDR3 region has the DNA TGTGCCAGCAGTGACCCTCCCGAGGGAGTAGCGGGAGGTAATGAGCAGTTCTTC. This sequence encodes CASSDPPEGVAGGNEQFF.

This clonotype occurred many times. This chain joins TRBV5-5 and TRBJ2-1, with D possibly matching TRBD2 (6 bases). The germline V gene encodes CDR1 SGHKS and CDR2 YYEKEE (reference sequence). V dropped 2 bases and J dropped 5 bases, with 11 bases sitting between them. The CDR3 runs to 14 residues. The CDR3 DNA sequence: TGTGCCAGCAGCTTAGGGACTCTGGACAATGAGCAGTTCTTC. It is translated as CASSLGTLDNEQFF.

This clonotype was counted ten times or more. The V call is TRBV5-1, the J call TRBJ2-5; TRBD1 matches at 7 bases. Germline CDR1 is SGHRS and CDR2 is YFSETQ. There are 13 residues in the CDR3. After removal of 2 bases from V and 4 bases from J, the junction contained 2 bases not matched to a gene. The CDR3 DNA reads as TGCGCCAGCAGCTTACAGGGGAGAGAGACCCAGTACTTC. Translating gives CASSLQGRETQYF.

This clonotype was detected many times. This chain links TRBV4-1 with TRBJ2-7; D uncertain. Trimming left V 4 bases short and J 0 bases short, with 19 bases between. In germline, CDR1 is MGHRA, CDR2 YSYEKL. CDR3 length: 17 amino acids. The DNA for the CDR3 is TGCGCCAGCAGCCGAAATGCCCCGGGTGCCAGCTCCTACGAGCAGTACTTC. Its protein product is CASSRNAPGASSYEQYF.

This clonotype was seen repeatedly, ten times or more. This chain uses TRBV7-8 with TRBJ2-3; 9 bases are shared with TRBD2. The V gene's germline CDR1 is SGHVS and CDR2 FQNEAQ. V dropped 3 bases and J dropped 8; count of bases not matched to a gene: 12. The CDR3 has 16 residues. The CDR3 nucleotides are TGTGCCAGCAGCTTCGGGACTAGCACAAAGGGAAGTACGCAGTATTTT. Translation: CASSFGTSTKGSTQYF.

This clonotype occurred a few times. This chain connects TRBV15 to TRBJ2-5; D uncertain. Trimming left V 8 bases short and J 4 bases short, with 5 bases between. Per germline, CDR1 LNHNV and CDR2 YYDKDF (reference sequence). This CDR3 is 10 amino acids long. CDR3 amino acids: CATGLETQYF. The CDR3 nucleotides read TGTGCCACCGGGCTAGAGACCCAGTACTTC.

This clonotype came up many times. The chain couples TRBV20-1 to TRBJ2-1; TRBD2 agrees at 7 bases. The CDR3 consists of 14 residues. Germline V CDR1 and CDR2: DFQATT, SNEGSKA (reference sequence). With 6 bases clipped from V and 6 bases from J, the junction kept 11 bases outside the gene matches. CDR3 sequence (DNA): TGCAGTGCCCCAAAGCGCGGGAGTCCCAATGAGCAGTTCTTC. It specifies CSAPKRGSPNEQFF.

This clonotype was picked up many times. The rearrangement uses TRBV4-2 and TRBJ2-7, with 8 bases identical to TRBD1. Trimming cost V 6 bases and J 2 bases; bases outside gene matches: 6. The germline V gene has CDR1 LGHNA and CDR2 YNFKEQ. The length of the CDR3 is 14 residues. For the CDR3, the DNA is TGTGCCAGCAGTCTTGGACAGGGAACCTACGAGCAGTACTTC. The encoded protein is CASSLGQGTYEQYF.

This clonotype was recorded at least ten times. The chain combines TRBV7-9 with TRBJ1-2, with D perhaps matching TRBD1 (5 bases). V lost 5 bases, J lost 4 bases, and 23 bases lay in between. Germline values: CDR1 SEHNR, CDR2 FQNEAQ (reference sequence). The CDR3 is 17 residues long. The CDR3 spells CASSRGENRNLGYGYTF. In nucleotides, the CDR3 is TGTGCCAGCAGCCGAGGGGAGAACAGGAACCTCGGCTATGGCTACACCTTC.

This clonotype has at least ten counts. The chain recombines TRBV20-1 with TRBJ2-5; TRBD2 is a possible D gene (6 bases). V lost 3 bases, J lost 2 bases, and 10 bases lay in between. Germline V gives CDR1 DFQATT, CDR2 SNEGSKA (reference sequence). The CDR3 sequence is 13 residues long. CDR3 nucleotide sequence: TGCAGTGCTAGTGTCCGGGGGCAAGAGACCCAGTACTTC. Translated, it gives CSASVRGQETQYF.

There are many counts of this clonotype. The chain recombines TRBV20-1 with TRBJ2-5; D ambiguous. Trimming cost V 1 base and J 5 bases, with 8 bases left between them. CDR3 size: 12 residues. Germline V lookup: CDR1 DFQATT, CDR2 SNEGSKA (reference sequence). CDR3 amino acids: CSARVVGETQYF. For the CDR3, the DNA is TGCAGTGCTAGAGTGGTCGGGGAGACCCAGTACTTC.

There are many counts of this clonotype. This rearrangement joins TRBV7-3 to TRBJ2-1; D call uncertain. The germline V and J ends were trimmed by 0 bases and 9 bases, with 6 bases remaining between them. The V gene's germline CDR1 is SGHTA and CDR2 FQGTGA. This CDR3 is 12 amino acids long. The CDR3 DNA reads TGTGCCAGCAGCTTAACAGGGATTGAGCAGTTCTTC. Protein: CASSLTGIEQFF.

This clonotype was counted many times. J is TRBJ2-7 and V is TRBV5-1; tentatively, D is TRBD1 (5 bases). The CDR3 totals 12 residues. Trimming stripped 4 bases from V and 4 bases from J, with 9 bases between. Germline loops: CDR1 SGHRS, CDR2 YFSETQ. DNA of the CDR3: TGCGCCAGCAGCAAGGACACTTACGAGCAGTACTTC. It encodes CASSKDTYEQYF.

This clonotype was seen many times. The V call is TRBV5-1, the J call TRBJ2-3; a possible D gene is TRBD1 (5 bases). Germline CDR1 reads SGHRS; CDR2 reads YFSETQ. The CDR3 runs 14 residues. Trimming stripped 4 bases from V and 2 bases from J, with 11 bases between. CDR3 amino acids: CASSIWGPTDTQYF. For the CDR3, the DNA is TGCGCCAGCAGCATTTGGGGCCCCACAGATACGCAGTATTTT.

This clonotype was detected many times. The chain uses TRBV20-1 and TRBJ2-7; D is possibly TRBD2 (6 bases). Germline CDR1 and CDR2: DFQATT and SNEGSKA (reference sequence). CDR3 length: 16 residues. V lost 0 bases and J 6 bases, leaving 21 bases between the germline ends. CDR3 loop: CSARDRARGIAAEQYF. CDR3 coding DNA: TGCAGTGCTAGAGATCGTGCCCGGGGGATCGCTGCCGAGCAGTACTTC.

At least ten counts were recorded for this clonotype. The chain recombines TRBV9 with TRBJ2-2; D not certain. The CDR3 loop spans 13 amino acids. Germline values: CDR1 SGDLS, CDR2 YYNGEE. V lost 0 bases and J 4 bases, leaving 4 bases between the germline ends. The DNA for the CDR3 is TGTGCCAGCAGCGTAGATATCACCGGGGAGCTGTTTTTT. As protein: CASSVDITGELFF.

Ten or more counts support this clonotype. The J gene is TRBJ2-6, the V gene TRBV20-1, with D maybe TRBD2 (6 bases). This CDR3 has 15 amino acids. The germline V gene has CDR1 DFQATT and CDR2 SNEGSKA (reference sequence). Trimming removed 0 bases at V and 2 bases at J, with 8 bases between. The CDR3 region is CSAREGGAGANVLTF. CDR3 nucleotides: TGCAGTGCTAGAGAGGGGGGAGCTGGGGCCAACGTCCTGACTTTC.

A note on this clonotype: The junction does not match germline at one end; this may be a read error. This rearrangement joins TRBV5-1 to TRBJ1-1, with TRBD1 identical over 9 bases. From germline, CDR1 is SGHRS and CDR2 YFSETQ. The CDR3 is made up of 16 amino acids. This chain's CDR3 is CANSLAATGGISEAFF. The CDR3 bases are TGCGCCAACAGCTTGGCCGCCACAGGGGGCATTTCTGAAGCTTTCTTT.

This clonotype has a count of ten or more. V is TRBV7-2 and J is TRBJ2-1, with TRBD2 as a possible D gene (6 bases). Germline V gene sequence: CDR1 SGHTA, CDR2 FQGNSA. V shed 6 bases and J shed 2 bases, with 14 bases lying between them. There are 15 residues in the CDR3. The CDR3 protein is CASSPRTTTYNEQFF. For the CDR3, the DNA is TGTGCCAGCAGTCCAAGGACTACGACCTACAATGAGCAGTTCTTC. The full variable domain, rest sourced from reference TRBV7-2 and TRBJ2-1, is GAGVSQSPSNKVTEKGKDVELRCDPISGHTALYWYRQSLGQGLEFLIYFQGNSAPDKSGLPSDRFSAERTGGSVSTLTIQRTQQEDSAVYLCASSPRTTTYNEQFFGPGTRLTVL.

This clonotype has a count of ten or more. This sequence joins TRBV29-1 and TRBJ2-1; 10 bases match TRBD1. V shed 4 bases, J shed 12 bases, and the junction held 15 bases outside the gene matches. CDR1 and CDR2 from the germline V gene are SQVTM and ANQGSEA. The CDR3 consists of 15 residues. The chain's CDR3 is CSVGSRDRGLTGQFF. The DNA for the CDR3 is TGCAGCGTTGGGTCCCGGGACAGGGGTCTCACGGGGCAGTTCTTC.

This clonotype was seen repeatedly, ten times or more. V usage is TRBV5-1 and J usage is TRBJ1-1, with D perhaps matching TRBD1 (5 bases). The V gene lost 4 bases and the J gene lost 4 bases, with 17 bases spanning the gap. Germline V gene lookup returns CDR1 SGHRS and CDR2 YFSETQ. The length of the CDR3 is 15 residues. CDR3 sequence (DNA): TGCGCCAGCAGCGACTCTTTCGGGGGTCCCACTGAAGCTTTCTTT. Translated: CASSDSFGGPTEAFF.

In this sample, this clonotype turned up many times. This chain links TRBV9 with TRBJ2-7, with 10 bases that match TRBD2. The CDR3 length is 15 residues. The germline V gene has CDR1 SGDLS and CDR2 YYNGEE. V lost 0 bases, J lost 2 bases, and 2 bases stayed unmatched. For the CDR3, the DNA is TGTGCCAGCAGCGTAGCGGGGACTAGCGCCTACGAGCAGTACTTC. Protein product: CASSVAGTSAYEQYF.

This clonotype was observed many times. This chain uses TRBV5-1 with TRBJ1-3; D may be TRBD1 (6 bases). There are 17 residues in the CDR3. V was pared by 0 bases and J by 0 bases, with 13 bases between. Germline CDR1 SGHRS, CDR2 YFSETQ. CDR3 amino acids: CASSLGTATFSGNTIYF. The CDR3 DNA is TGCGCCAGCAGCTTGGGGACAGCCACCTTCTCTGGAAACACCATATATTTT.

The J gene is TRBJ2-7, the V gene TRBV4-1; D not resolved. CDR1 MGHRA and CDR2 YSYEKL come from the germline V gene. The CDR3 spans 14 residues. V lost 4 bases and J lost 7, with 17 bases in between. CDR3 residues: CASSRAQGWWEQYF. The CDR3 DNA sequence: TGCGCCAGCAGCCGAGCACAAGGTTGGTGGGAGCAGTACTTC.

This clonotype was counted at least ten times. The chain recombines TRBV10-3 with TRBJ2-7; D perhaps matches TRBD2 (6 bases). The CDR3 runs 13 residues. V lost 11 bases, J lost 3 bases, and 17 bases lay in between. The V gene's germline CDR1 is ENHRY and CDR2 SYGVKD. The CDR3 DNA reads TGTGCCTTGTCCGTGCAGGGACTCTACGAGCAGTACTTC. It specifies CALSVQGLYEQYF.

This clonotype was seen many times. The gene calls are TRBV24-1 and TRBJ2-3; D is possibly TRBD2 (5 bases). V lost 4 bases and J 1 base, leaving 8 bases between the germline ends. This CDR3 has 14 residues. Germline loops: CDR1 KGHDR, CDR2 SFDVKD. CDR3 in DNA: TGTGCCACCAGTGAAGCGGACGGCACAGATACGCAGTATTTT. This gives the protein CATSEADGTDTQYF.

This clonotype was observed many times. The chain joins TRBV7-2 to TRBJ2-5; 8 bases match TRBD2. Germline lookup yields CDR1 SGHTA and CDR2 FQGNSA. The CDR3 runs to 16 residues. J was trimmed by 2 bases and V by 4 bases; bases with no gene match: 9. The CDR3 region is CASSWGPGGNQETQYF. In nucleotides, the CDR3 is TGTGCCAGCAGCTGGGGACCGGGGGGGAATCAAGAGACCCAGTACTTC. The full variable domain, in which reference TRBV7-2 and TRBJ2-5 provide the parts outside the CDR3, is GAGVSQSPSNKVTEKGKDVELRCDPISGHTALYWYRQSLGQGLEFLIYFQGNSAPDKSGLPSDRFSAERTGGSVSTLTIQRTQQEDSAVYLCASSWGPGGNQETQYFGPGTRLLVL.

This clonotype was detected many times. The gene calls are TRBV19 and TRBJ2-4, with 7 positions matching TRBD2. The CDR3 is 16 amino acids. Per germline, CDR1 LNHDA and CDR2 SQIVND (reference sequence). The ends lost 3 bases at V and 0 bases at J; junction bases unmatched: 5. The CDR3 loop reads CASSIDASGAKNIQYF. The CDR3 DNA reads as TGTGCCAGTAGTATTGATGCTAGCGGAGCCAAAAACATTCAGTACTTC.

There are many counts of this clonotype. The chain is built from TRBV7-6 and TRBJ2-3; D gene uncertain. CDR3 length: 16 residues. V was shortened by 2 bases and J by 2 bases, with 14 bases between the two germline ends. Germline-derived CDR1 and CDR2 are SGHVS and FNYEAQ. The CDR3 DNA reads as TGTGCCAGCAGCTTACTCGACAAAAGCTTCACAGATACGCAGTATTTT. This encodes CASSLLDKSFTDTQYF.

In this sample, this clonotype turned up many times. The rearrangement uses TRBV28 and TRBJ2-1; D is undetermined. Germline loops: CDR1 MDHEN, CDR2 SYDVKM. V was cut by 3 bases and J by 6 bases, with 15 bases left in between. The CDR3 sequence is 15 residues long. The CDR3 protein is CASSFPAARSNEQFF. CDR3 in DNA: TGTGCCAGCAGTTTCCCCGCGGCGCGGAGCAATGAGCAGTTCTTC.